Presented here are 30 T cell receptor beta chains from one specimen sequenced in a study of monozygotic twins with inflammatory bowel disease. From the 5' RACE reads, TCRdb lists one entry per CDR3 protein and no DNA. The data include more than 300,000 distinct CDR3 sequences; the top ten clones carry 2% to 3%. The sequenced material came from blood. Receptors were obtained from a human donor with ulcerative colitis or Crohn's disease, or a healthy co-twin of an affected twin (not recorded which).

V usage is TRBV10-3 and J usage is TRBJ1-1. There are 13 residues in the CDR3. Germline-derived CDR1 and CDR2 are ENHRY and SYGVKD. CDR3 loop: CAISESTGFEAFF.

CDR3: CASSHPTDTQYF. The chain employs TRBV27 and TRBJ2-3. Germline-derived CDR1 and CDR2 are MNHEY and SMNVEV (reference sequence). The CDR3 has 12 residues.

The chain uses TRBV27 and TRBJ1-5. CDR3 length equals 16 residues. The germline CDR1 and CDR2 sequences are MNHEY and SMNVEV (reference sequence). This CDR3 reads CASSLSPTASNQPQHF.

The chain recombines TRBV5-1 with TRBJ1-1; TCRdb reports TRBD1, a call that lacks DNA to check it against. The CDR3 is 14 residues long. CDR1 SGHRS and CDR2 YFSETQ come from the germline V gene. CDR3 amino acids: CASSPRDRGAEAFF.

The chain is built from TRBV6-1 and TRBJ1-2; the D gene TCRdb calls, TRBD1, cannot be checked with no DNA. From germline, CDR1 is MNHNS and CDR2 SASEGT. The CDR3 covers 15 residues. Here the CDR3 reads CASSSRGVGNYGYTF.

The chain uses TRBV12-3 or TRBV12-4 and TRBJ1-1; TCRdb outputs TRBD1, but without DNA this stays unchecked. The CDR3 runs 13 residues. The CDR3 sequence: CASSLFRDTEAFF.

The chain recombines TRBV5-1 with TRBJ2-7; the D gene TCRdb calls, TRBD1, cannot be checked with no DNA. This CDR3 has 13 residues. Germline lookup yields CDR1 SGHRS and CDR2 YFSETQ. CDR3 loop: CASSAGPDYEQYF.

The chain is built from TRBV11-1 and TRBJ2-7; TCRdb selects TRBD1, and the lack of DNA leaves this call unchecked. The germline V gene encodes CDR1 SGHAT and CDR2 FQDESV (reference sequence). This CDR3 spans 13 amino acids. CDR3 sequence reads: CASSTGGRGEQYF.

The V gene is TRBV5-1, the J gene TRBJ2-1; lacking DNA, the TRBD1 call made by TCRdb goes unchecked. CDR1 SGHRS and CDR2 YFSETQ come from the germline V gene. The CDR3 spans 17 residues. CDR3: CASSRQGSSASYNEQFF.

The chain joins TRBV5-1 to TRBJ2-5; no DNA is available, so the TRBD2 call from TCRdb remains unchecked. The germline V gene encodes CDR1 SGHRS and CDR2 YFSETQ. This CDR3 spans 15 amino acids. CDR3 region: CASSSDRTSSETQYF.

This rearrangement joins TRBV12-3 or TRBV12-4 to TRBJ1-2. The CDR3 contains 17 residues. CDR3 protein: CASSSTQSRTLRYGYTF.

The chain couples TRBV5-1 to TRBJ2-4; TCRdb lists TRBD2, though no DNA is available to test this call. This CDR3 region has 15 residues. Per the germline V gene, CDR1 is SGHRS and CDR2 is YFSETQ. The CDR3 here is CASSSQLAGNNIQYF.

The rearrangement joins TRBV24-1 to TRBJ2-4; the D gene TCRdb calls, TRBD1, cannot be checked with no DNA. Germline V gene lookup returns CDR1 KGHDR and CDR2 SFDVKD. The CDR3 loop spans 15 amino acids. The CDR3 spells CATSDSYRGGNIQYF.

CDR3 amino acids: CASSLAAGGAETQYF. V is TRBV12-3 or TRBV12-4 and J is TRBJ2-5; the D gene TCRdb calls, TRBD1, cannot be checked with no DNA. CDR3 size: 15 residues.

V is TRBV20-1 and J is TRBJ2-2; TCRdb outputs TRBD2, but without DNA this stays unchecked. The CDR3 runs 15 residues. Per the germline V gene, CDR1 is DFQATT and CDR2 is SNEGSKA (reference sequence). The chain's CDR3 is CSADSGQVNTGELFF.

V and J are TRBV7-9 and TRBJ2-7; TCRdb returns TRBD1, unconfirmable since there is no DNA. Per germline, CDR1 SEHNR and CDR2 FQNEAQ (reference sequence). This CDR3 has 13 residues. The CDR3 sequence: CASSFIGQNEQYF.

The rearrangement links TRBV11-2 to TRBJ2-5; TCRdb proposes TRBD1, but this gene call is untestable without DNA. Germline lookup yields CDR1 SGHAT and CDR2 FQNNGV. The CDR3 sequence is 15 residues long. CDR3 protein: CASSPSTGEGETQYF. The full variable domain, completed using reference TRBV11-2 and TRBJ2-5, is EAGVAQSPRYKIIEKRQSVAFWCNPISGHATLYWYQQILGQGPKLLIQFQNNGVVDDSQLPKDRFSAERLKGVDSTLKIQPAKLEDSAVYLCASSPSTGEGETQYFGPGTRLLVL.

This chain links TRBV10-3 with TRBJ2-6; TCRdb's D call of TRBD1 is untestable without DNA. Germline loops: CDR1 ENHRY, CDR2 SYGVKD. The CDR3 covers 17 residues. Here the CDR3 reads CAISRGTGGGGANVLTF.

The chain employs TRBV7-9 and TRBJ2-3; TCRdb outputs TRBD2, but without DNA this stays unchecked. Germline CDR1 is SEHNR and CDR2 is FQNEAQ (reference sequence). The CDR3 contains 16 residues. CDR3 protein: CASSLPSLATGDTQYF.

The genes are TRBV19 and TRBJ2-5; TCRdb's D gene call, TRBD2, goes unchecked for lack of DNA. CDR3 size: 15 residues. Germline assignment: CDR1 LNHDA and CDR2 SQIVND (reference sequence). CDR3: CASSIARDFQETQYF.

CDR3 protein: CASSPPNGQGIEQYF. The chain uses TRBV18 and TRBJ2-7; the TCRdb call, TRBD1, lacks DNA for checking. CDR3 length: 15 amino acids. Looked up from germline, CDR1 is KGHSH and CDR2 is LQKENI.

This rearrangement joins TRBV4-1 to TRBJ1-2; the TRBD1 assignment by TCRdb is unverifiable without DNA. The CDR3 covers 14 residues. Germline assignment: CDR1 MGHRA and CDR2 YSYEKL. This CDR3 is CASSQDTTGGGYTF.

The chain uses TRBV18 and TRBJ1-1. CDR1 and CDR2 (germline): KGHSH, LQKENI. This CDR3 has 12 amino acids. CDR3 loop: CASSPPRKEAFF.

The chain's CDR3 is CSVREPGPYTEAFF. The V gene is TRBV29-1, the J gene TRBJ1-1. This CDR3 spans 14 amino acids. Germline values: CDR1 SQVTM, CDR2 ANQGSEA. Looking up the rest from reference TRBV29-1 and TRBJ1-1 gives the full variable domain: SAVISQKPSRDICQRGTSLTIQCQVDSQVTMMFWYRQQPGQSLTLIATANQGSEATYESGFVIDKFPISRPNLTFSTLTVSNMSPEDSSIYLCSVREPGPYTEAFFGQGTRLTVV.

CDR3 in amino acids: CSVESRLNTEAFF. The gene calls are TRBV29-1 and TRBJ1-1. The CDR3 covers 13 residues. The V gene's germline CDR1 is SQVTM and CDR2 ANQGSEA.

This chain's CDR3 is CASSKGTAPYNEQFF. The V call is TRBV5-6, the J call TRBJ2-1; the D call from TCRdb, TRBD1, cannot be confirmed without DNA. CDR1 and CDR2 from the germline V gene are SGHDT and YYEEEE. The CDR3 spans 15 residues.

This chain connects TRBV4-3 to TRBJ2-3. CDR3 length: 14 residues. Germline CDR1 and CDR2: LGHNA and YSLEER. CDR3 residues: CASSQDRGTDTQYF.

The CDR3: CASSEGPHEKAYEQYF. The V call is TRBV9, the J call TRBJ2-7; the D gene TCRdb calls, TRBD1, cannot be checked with no DNA. Germline-derived CDR1 and CDR2 are SGDLS and YYNGEE. The CDR3 contains 16 residues. The full variable domain, with the rest looked up from reference TRBV9 and TRBJ2-7, is DSGVTQTPKHLITATGQRVTLRCSPRSGDLSVYWYQQSLDQGLQFLIQYYNGEERAKGNILERFSAQQFPDLHSELNLSSLELGDSALYFCASSEGPHEKAYEQYFGPGTRLTVT.

CDR3 region: CASSHRPPTSGGAVDTQYF. The rearrangement joins TRBV25-1 to TRBJ2-3; TCRdb lists TRBD2, though no DNA is available to test this call. Germline V CDR1 and CDR2: MGHDK, SYGVNS. This CDR3 region has 19 residues.

The chain couples TRBV6-5 to TRBJ1-1; TCRdb proposes TRBD1, but this gene call is untestable without DNA. This CDR3 comprises 16 residues. Looked up from germline, CDR1 is MNHEY and CDR2 is SVGAGI. This chain's CDR3 is CASSSRGRGERGRAFF.